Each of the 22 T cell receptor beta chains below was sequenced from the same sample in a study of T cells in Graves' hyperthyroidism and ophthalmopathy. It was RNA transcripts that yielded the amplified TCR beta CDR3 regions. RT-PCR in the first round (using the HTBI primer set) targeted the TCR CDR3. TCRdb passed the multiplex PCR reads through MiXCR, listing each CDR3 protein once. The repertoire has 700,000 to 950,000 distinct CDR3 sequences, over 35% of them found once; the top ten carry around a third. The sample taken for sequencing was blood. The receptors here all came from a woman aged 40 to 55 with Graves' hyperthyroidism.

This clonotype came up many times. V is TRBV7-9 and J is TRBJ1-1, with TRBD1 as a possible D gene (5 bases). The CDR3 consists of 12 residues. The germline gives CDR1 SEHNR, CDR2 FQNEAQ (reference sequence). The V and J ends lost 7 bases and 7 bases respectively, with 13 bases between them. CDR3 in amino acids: CASTSGTFEAFF. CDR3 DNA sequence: TGTGCCAGCACCTCCGGGACTTTTGAAGCTTTCTTT.

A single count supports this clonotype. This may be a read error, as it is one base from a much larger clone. Here the CDR3 DNA reads TGTGCCAGCAGCTTGCCAGGGGGTTCACCCCTCCACTTT. Translated: CASSLPGGSPLHF. The chain links TRBV5-4 to TRBJ1-6; 7 positions agree with TRBD1. The junction had 1 base not matched to a gene; V was cut back by 1 base and J by 9 bases. Germline assignment: CDR1 SGHNT and CDR2 YYREEE (reference sequence). CDR3 size: 13 residues.

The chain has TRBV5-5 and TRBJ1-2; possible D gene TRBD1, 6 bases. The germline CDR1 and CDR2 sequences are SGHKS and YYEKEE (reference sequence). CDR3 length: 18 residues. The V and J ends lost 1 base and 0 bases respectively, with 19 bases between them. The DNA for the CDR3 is TGTGCCAGCAGCTTGAAGGGGGTCAAAATTCTAGCTAACTATGGCTACACCTTC. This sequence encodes CASSLKGVKILANYGYTF.

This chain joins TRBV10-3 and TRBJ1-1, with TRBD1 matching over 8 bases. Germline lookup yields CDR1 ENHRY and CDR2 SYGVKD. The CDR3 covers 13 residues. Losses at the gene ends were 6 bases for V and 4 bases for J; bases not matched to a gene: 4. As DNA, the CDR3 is TGTGCCATCAGGGACAGGGCCTCCACTGAAGCTTTCTTT. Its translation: CAIRDRASTEAFF.

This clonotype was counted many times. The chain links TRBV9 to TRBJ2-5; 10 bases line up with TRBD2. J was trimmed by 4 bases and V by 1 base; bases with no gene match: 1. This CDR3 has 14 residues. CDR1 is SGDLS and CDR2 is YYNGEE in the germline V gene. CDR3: CASSVRTSGETQYF. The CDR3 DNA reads TGTGCCAGCAGCGTAAGGACTAGCGGAGAGACCCAGTACTTC.

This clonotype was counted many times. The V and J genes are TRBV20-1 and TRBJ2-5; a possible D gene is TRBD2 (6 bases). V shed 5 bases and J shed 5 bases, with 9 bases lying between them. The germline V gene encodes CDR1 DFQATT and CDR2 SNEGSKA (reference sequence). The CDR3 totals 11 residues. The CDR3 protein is CSAPGGETQYF. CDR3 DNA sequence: TGCAGTGCTCCTGGGGGGGAGACCCAGTACTTC.

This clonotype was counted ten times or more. CDR3 DNA: TGTGCCAGCAGCGCCACACAGAGCTCCTACGAGCAGTACTTC. Amino acid sequence: CASSATQSSYEQYF. This chain connects TRBV9 to TRBJ2-7; D unclear. V was clipped by 3 bases and J by 0 bases, with 10 bases between them. Germline V lookup: CDR1 SGDLS, CDR2 YYNGEE. The CDR3 consists of 14 residues.

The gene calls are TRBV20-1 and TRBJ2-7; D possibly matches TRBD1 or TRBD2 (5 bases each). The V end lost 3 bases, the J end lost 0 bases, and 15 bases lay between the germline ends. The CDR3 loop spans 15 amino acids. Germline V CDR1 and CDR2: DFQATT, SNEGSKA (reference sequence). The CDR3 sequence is CSASRGTDSSYEQYF. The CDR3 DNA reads TGCAGTGCTAGTAGAGGGACGGATAGCTCCTACGAGCAGTACTTC.

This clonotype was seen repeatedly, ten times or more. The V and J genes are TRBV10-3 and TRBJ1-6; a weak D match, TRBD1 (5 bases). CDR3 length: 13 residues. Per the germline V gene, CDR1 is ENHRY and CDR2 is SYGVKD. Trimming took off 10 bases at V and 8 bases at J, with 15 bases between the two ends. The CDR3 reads CATTQGWDSPLHF. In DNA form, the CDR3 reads TGTGCCACGACGCAGGGATGGGATTCACCCCTCCACTTT.

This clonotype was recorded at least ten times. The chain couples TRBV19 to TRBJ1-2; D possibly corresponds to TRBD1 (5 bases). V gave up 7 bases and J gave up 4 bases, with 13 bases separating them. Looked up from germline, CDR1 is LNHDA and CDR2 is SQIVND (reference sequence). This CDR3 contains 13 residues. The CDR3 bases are TGTGCCAGTAACTCCGCAGGGATCTATGGCTACACCTTC. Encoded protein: CASNSAGIYGYTF.

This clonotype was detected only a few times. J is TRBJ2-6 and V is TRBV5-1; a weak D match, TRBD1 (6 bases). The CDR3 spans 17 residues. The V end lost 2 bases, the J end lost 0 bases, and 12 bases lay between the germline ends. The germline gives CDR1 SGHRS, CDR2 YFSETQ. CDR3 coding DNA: TGCGCCAGCAGCTTCCGGGACACCTACTCTGGGGCCAACGTCCTGACTTTC. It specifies CASSFRDTYSGANVLTF.

Here the CDR3 DNA reads TGCGCCAGCAGCCCAAACCGGGCGGGTAACTATGGCTACACCTTC. Translation: CASSPNRAGNYGYTF. The genes are TRBV4-3 and TRBJ1-2; D is unresolved. The length of the CDR3 is 15 residues. Germline CDR1 reads LGHNA; CDR2 reads YSLEER. V shed 4 bases and J shed 1 base, with 13 bases lying between them.

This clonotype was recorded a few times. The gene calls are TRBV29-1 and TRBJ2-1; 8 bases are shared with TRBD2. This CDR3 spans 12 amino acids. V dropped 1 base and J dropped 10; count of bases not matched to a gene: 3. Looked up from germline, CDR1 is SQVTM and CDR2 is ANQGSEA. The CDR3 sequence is CSVEAPSGEQFF. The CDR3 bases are TGCAGCGTTGAAGCCCCTAGCGGGGAGCAGTTCTTC.

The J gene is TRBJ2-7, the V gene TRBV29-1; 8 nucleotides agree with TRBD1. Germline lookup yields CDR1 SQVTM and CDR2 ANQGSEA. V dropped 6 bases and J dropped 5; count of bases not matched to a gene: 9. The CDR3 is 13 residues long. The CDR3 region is CSVLTGGSDEQYF. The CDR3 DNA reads TGCAGCGTACTTACAGGGGGTTCTGACGAGCAGTACTTC.

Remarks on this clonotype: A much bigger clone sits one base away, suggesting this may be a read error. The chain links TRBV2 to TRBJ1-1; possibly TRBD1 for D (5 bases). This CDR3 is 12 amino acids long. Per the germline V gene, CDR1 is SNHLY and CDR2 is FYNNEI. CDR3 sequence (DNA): TGTCCCAGCAGTTACACAGGCACTGAAGCTTTCTTT. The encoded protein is CPSSYTGTEAFF.

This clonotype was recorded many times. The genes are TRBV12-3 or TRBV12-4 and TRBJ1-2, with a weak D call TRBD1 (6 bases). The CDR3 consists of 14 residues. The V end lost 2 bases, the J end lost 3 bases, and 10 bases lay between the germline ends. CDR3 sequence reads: CASSLQGRYYGYTF. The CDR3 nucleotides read TGTGCCAGCAGTTTACAGGGGAGGTACTATGGCTACACCTTC.

The CDR3 nucleotides read TGTGCCAGCAGCCACGGGGTAGCGGGCCTCACAGATACGCAGTATTTT. It is translated as CASSHGVAGLTDTQYF. V and J are TRBV7-9 and TRBJ2-3; 7 nucleotides match TRBD2. V lost 5 bases to trimming and J lost 2 bases; unmatched junction nucleotides: 10. Germline V gene lookup returns CDR1 SEHNR and CDR2 FQNEAQ (reference sequence). The CDR3 covers 16 residues. The whole variable domain, remainder taken from reference TRBV7-9 and TRBJ2-3, is DTGVSQNPRHKITKRGQNVTFRCDPISEHNRLYWYRQTLGQGPEFLTYFQNEAQLEKSRLLSDRFSAERPKGSFSTLEIQRTEQGDSAMYLCASSHGVAGLTDTQYFGPGTRLTVL.

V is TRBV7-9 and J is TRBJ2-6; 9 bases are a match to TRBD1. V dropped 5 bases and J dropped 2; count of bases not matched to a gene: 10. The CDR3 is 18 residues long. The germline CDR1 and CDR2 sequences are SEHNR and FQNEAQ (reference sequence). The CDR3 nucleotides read TGTGCCAGCAGCCAACAGGGGGCCAAGAACACTGGGGCCAACGTCCTGACTTTC. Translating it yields CASSQQGAKNTGANVLTF. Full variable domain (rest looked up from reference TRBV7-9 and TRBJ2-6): DTGVSQNPRHKITKRGQNVTFRCDPISEHNRLYWYRQTLGQGPEFLTYFQNEAQLEKSRLLSDRFSAERPKGSFSTLEIQRTEQGDSAMYLCASSQQGAKNTGANVLTFGAGSRLTVL.

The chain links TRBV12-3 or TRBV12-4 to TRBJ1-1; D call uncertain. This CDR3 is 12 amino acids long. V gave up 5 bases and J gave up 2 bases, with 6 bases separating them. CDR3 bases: TGTGCCAGCAGTCGACACAACACTGAAGCTTTCTTT. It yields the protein CASSRHNTEAFF.

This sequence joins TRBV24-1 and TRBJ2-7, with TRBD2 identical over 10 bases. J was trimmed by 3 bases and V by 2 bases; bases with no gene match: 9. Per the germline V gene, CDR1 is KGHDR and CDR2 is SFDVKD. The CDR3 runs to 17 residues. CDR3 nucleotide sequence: TGTGCCACCAGTGATTCGCAGTCCGGACTAGCGGTCTACGAGCAGTACTTC. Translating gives CATSDSQSGLAVYEQYF.

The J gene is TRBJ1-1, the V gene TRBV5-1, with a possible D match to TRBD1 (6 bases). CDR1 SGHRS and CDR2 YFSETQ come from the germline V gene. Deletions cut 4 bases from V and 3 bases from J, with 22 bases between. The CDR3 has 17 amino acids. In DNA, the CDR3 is TGCGCCAGCAGCCACCGTCGGTATGGGGGGCGCGACACTGAAGCTTTCTTT. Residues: CASSHRRYGGRDTEAFF.

The CDR3 sequence: CASSRVRAQYF. For the CDR3, the DNA is TGTGCCAGCAGCAGGGTCCGGGCCCAGTACTTC. This chain links TRBV7-8 with TRBJ2-5; D unclear. This CDR3 contains 11 residues. Germline loops: CDR1 SGHVS, CDR2 FQNEAQ. Trimming pared 5 bases from V and 9 bases from J, leaving 10 bases between.